Listed here are 10 T cell receptor beta chains from one sample, sequenced in a study of blood T cells in healthy people across ages. A second PCR of about 7 to 11 cycles used a sample-barcoded 5' primer and a J-beta primer mix. MiXCR was run by TCRdb on the 5' RACE reads, yielding one entry per CDR3 protein. The data contain around 990,000 distinct CDR3 sequences, roughly a quarter of them singletons. Another study also made use of these data, one on T cells of mothers and their children.

The specimen was blood. The receptors were gathered from a girl aged 2 to 10 in good health.

This clonotype came up a few times. The junction shows a germline mismatch at one end, possibly a read error. This chain connects TRBV9 to TRBJ2-5, with 8 bases lining up with TRBD1. The better agreement between TRBJ2-1 and the DNA end casts doubt on the J call. The CDR3 covers 12 residues. The germline V gene has CDR1 SGDLS and CDR2 YYNGEE. CDR3 sequence: CANSVDRGEQFF. DNA for the CDR3: TGTGCCAACAGCGTAGACAGGGGTGAGCAGTTCTTC.

This clonotype was seen a few times. The J gene is TRBJ2-1, the V gene TRBV4-1; 8 bases match TRBD2. Unmatched junction bases numbered 9, after V lost 0 bases and J lost 8 bases. The V gene's germline CDR1 is MGHRA and CDR2 YSYEKL. The CDR3 runs 16 residues. Here the CDR3 DNA reads TGCGCCAGCAGCCAAGACACGGGAGGGCCTATGGATGAGCAGTTCTTC. This translates into CASSQDTGGPMDEQFF.

The rearrangement links TRBV12-3 or TRBV12-4 to TRBJ1-1; D gene unclear. The ends were cut back, 6 bases at V and 0 bases at J, with 8 bases in the middle. This CDR3 contains 13 residues. The CDR3 nucleotides read TGTGCCAGCAGACTTATGATGAACACTGAAGCTTTCTTT. Its translation is CASRLMMNTEAFF.

This rearrangement joins TRBV29-1 to TRBJ2-5; TRBD1 matches at 7 bases. Germline V gene sequence: CDR1 SQVTM, CDR2 ANQGSEA. V was pared by 5 bases and J by 2 bases, with 5 bases of the junction left unmatched. This CDR3 spans 13 amino acids. The CDR3 nucleotides read TGCAGCGTTTGGGGGACAGAGCAAGAGACCCAGTACTTC. This translates into CSVWGTEQETQYF.

The chain recombines TRBV29-1 with TRBJ1-1, with D unresolved. Trimming pared 4 bases from V and 0 bases from J, leaving 12 bases between. Germline lookup yields CDR1 SQVTM and CDR2 ANQGSEA. This CDR3 comprises 14 residues. CDR3 bases: TGCAGCGTTGTTGGGCAGCCTATGAACACTGAAGCTTTCTTT. It codes for CSVVGQPMNTEAFF.

The genes are TRBV21-1 and TRBJ1-2; TRBD1 is the table's D call and was not checked against the DNA. TRBV21-1 counts as a pseudogene. This CDR3 comprises 18 residues. CDR3 amino acids: CASSKSRQGLMYNYGYTF. The CDR3 region has the DNA TGTGCCAGCAGCAAATCCCGGCAGGGATTGATGTATAACTATGGCTACACCTTC.

This clonotype was seen a handful of times. This CDR3 is CASSLTGQFRGYTF. Written as DNA, the CDR3 is TGTGCCAGCAGTCTTACGGGACAGTTCCGCGGCTACACCTTC. This chain links TRBV6-5 with TRBJ1-2, with TRBD1 matching 7 bases. Germline V gene lookup returns CDR1 MNHEY and CDR2 SVGAGI. The junction had 11 bases not matched to a gene; V was cut back by 5 bases and J by 8 bases. The CDR3 has 14 residues.

This clonotype was counted between two and nine times. The V and J genes are TRBV20-1 and TRBJ1-1; no clear D. V was trimmed by 1 base and J by 11 bases, leaving 23 bases between them. The germline CDR1 and CDR2 sequences are DFQATT and SNEGSKA (reference sequence). This CDR3 is built from 15 residues. The CDR3 DNA reads TGCAGTGCTAGAGGATCACACGGGAAGGAAAGGGCGGCTTTCTTT. Protein: CSARGSHGKERAAFF.

This clonotype was detected only a few times. This sequence joins TRBV2 and TRBJ2-3, with TRBD2 identical over 14 bases. Unmatched junction bases numbered 6, after V lost 7 bases and J lost 3 bases. The CDR3 runs to 16 residues. CDR1 and CDR2 (germline): SNHLY, FYNNEI. As DNA, the CDR3 is TGTGCCAGCACTGGGACTAGCGGGAGTCTGACAGATACGCAGTATTTT. Encoded protein: CASTGTSGSLTDTQYF.

This chain joins TRBV28 and TRBJ2-5; tentatively, D is TRBD2 (7 bases). Germline CDR1 and CDR2: MDHEN and SYDVKM. V lost 5 bases, J lost 4 bases, and 23 bases lay in between. CDR3 length: 17 amino acids. CDR3 coding DNA: TGTGCCAGCAGTCAGCGGGGAGGGGGTAGTGGAAGAGAGACCCAGTACTTC. Protein: CASSQRGGGSGRETQYF.